These 16 T cell receptor beta chains originate from one sample sequenced in a study of vaccination and CD4 T cells after COVID-19. Treatment defined: roughly ten-day PBMC culture with coronavirus spike peptide pools or control peptides (ViraFEST assay). Sequenced with the Oncomine TCR Beta short-read assay was DNA taken from cultured CD4+ T cells. A single record per CDR3 protein comes from TCRdb applying MiXCR to the PCR reads. Among 15,000 to 20,000 distinct CDR3 sequences listed, more than 55% were seen once. Which antigens these TCRs recognize remains unknown. Sample: CD4+ T cells from blood, cultured in vitro. All receptors derive from a human donor who had recovered from COVID-19.

The rearrangement uses TRBV20-1 and TRBJ1-3; D is possibly TRBD1 (6 bases). The CDR3 covers 13 residues. Trimming took off 0 bases at V and 4 bases at J, with 7 bases between the two ends. CDR1 DFQATT and CDR2 SNEGSKA come from the germline V gene (reference sequence). CDR3 nucleotide sequence: TGCAGTGCTAGAGAAACAGGGGGAAACACCATATATTTT. It translates to CSARETGGNTIYF.

This chain connects TRBV19 to TRBJ1-2, with TRBD1 matching over 7 bases. From germline, CDR1 is LNHDA and CDR2 SQIVND (reference sequence). This CDR3 is 14 amino acids long. V shed 3 bases, J shed 6 bases, and the junction held 7 bases outside the gene matches. The CDR3 coding sequence is TGTGCCAGTAGTATTCTGGCAGGGGGGCATGGCTACACCTTC. This translates into CASSILAGGHGYTF.

In nucleotides, the CDR3 is TGTGCCAGCAGCTTAACAGGGGGCACTGAAGCTTTCTTT. Protein product: CASSLTGGTEAFF. The chain uses TRBV7-9 and TRBJ1-1; 8 bases line up with TRBD1. The CDR3 loop spans 13 amino acids. Germline V lookup: CDR1 SEHNR, CDR2 FQNEAQ (reference sequence). The J segment lost 4 bases and the V segment lost 2 bases, leaving 0 bases of the junction unmatched. Variable domain in full (rest from reference TRBV7-9 and TRBJ1-1): DTGVSQNPRHKITKRGQNVTFRCDPISEHNRLYWYRQTLGQGPEFLTYFQNEAQLEKSRLLSDRFSAERPKGSFSTLEIQRTEQGDSAMYLCASSLTGGTEAFFGQGTRLTVV.

V usage is TRBV6-1 and J usage is TRBJ1-1, with 9 positions matching TRBD1. Trimming cost V 7 bases and J 4 bases; bases outside gene matches: 7. This CDR3 comprises 14 residues. CDR1 MNHNS and CDR2 SASEGT come from the germline V gene. Here the CDR3 DNA reads TGTGCCAGCACCGGGACAGGGTCACGCACTGAAGCTTTCTTT. Residues: CASTGTGSRTEAFF.

The sample holds a few counts of this clonotype. CDR3 protein: CASSDMTASPGGYTF. In DNA, the CDR3 is TGTGCCAGCAGTGATATGACGGCTTCCCCTGGCGGCTACACCTTC. The genes are TRBV6-1 and TRBJ1-2, with D hard to call. Between the trimmed V and J ends, which lost 3 bases and 8 bases, there was a span of 19 bases. CDR1 and CDR2 from the germline V gene are MNHNS and SASEGT. The CDR3 length is 15 residues.

A few counts support this clonotype. The genes are TRBV19 and TRBJ1-2; the D gene is possibly TRBD1 (6 bases). V was shortened by 6 bases and J by 4 bases, with 12 bases between the two germline ends. CDR1 and CDR2 (germline): LNHDA, SQIVND (reference sequence). CDR3 length: 13 amino acids. CDR3 sequence (DNA): TGTGCCAGTAGCCTACGGACAGTCTATGGCTACACCTTC. Translation: CASSLRTVYGYTF.

This rearrangement joins TRBV20-1 to TRBJ2-5; D gene ambiguous. The CDR3 is 13 amino acids. Trimming left V 1 base short and J 1 base short, with 7 bases between. Germline CDR1 is DFQATT and CDR2 is SNEGSKA (reference sequence). For the CDR3, the DNA is TGCAGTGCTAGAGCCCCGCCCCAAGAGACCCAGTACTTC. Its translation is CSARAPPQETQYF.

The chain carries TRBV12-3 or TRBV12-4 and TRBJ2-5; the D call may be TRBD1 or TRBD2 (7 bases each). This CDR3 contains 15 residues. The V and J ends lost 6 bases and 2 bases respectively, with 16 bases between them. The CDR3 region is CASSMAGGGQETQYF. The CDR3 DNA follows: TGTGCCAGCAGCATGGCAGGGGGAGGGCAAGAGACCCAGTACTTC.

The V and J genes are TRBV5-4 and TRBJ1-3; the match to TRBD1 covers 8 bases. Germline CDR1 and CDR2: SGHNT and YYREEE (reference sequence). The CDR3 consists of 19 residues. Trimming at V came to 4 bases and at J to 0 bases, leaving 15 bases not matched to a gene. CDR3 coding DNA: TGTGCCAGCAGCCAGTCCCGGGACAGGCTCGGAATCTCTGGAAACACCATATATTTT. Its protein product is CASSQSRDRLGISGNTIYF. Combining the CDR3 with reference TRBV5-4 and TRBJ1-3 gives the whole variable domain ETGVTQSPTHLIKTRGQQVTLRCSSQSGHNTVSWYQQALGQGPQFIFQYYREEENGRGNFPPRFSGLQFPNYSSELNVNALELDDSALYLCASSQSRDRLGISGNTIYFGEGSWLTVV.

The chain carries TRBV20-1 and TRBJ1-3; no definite D call. The CDR3 consists of 11 residues. Trimming left V 5 bases short and J 8 bases short, with 10 bases between. The germline CDR1 and CDR2 sequences are DFQATT and SNEGSKA (reference sequence). The CDR3 bases are TGCAGTGCTCCGAAAGAGGACACCATATATTTT. This sequence encodes CSAPKEDTIYF.

This clonotype appeared a few times. The gene calls are TRBV15 and TRBJ2-1, with 9 bases that match TRBD2. V lost 4 bases to trimming and J lost 4 bases; unmatched junction nucleotides: 5. This CDR3 is 15 amino acids long. Germline CDR1 reads LNHNV; CDR2 reads YYDKDF (reference sequence). CDR3 residues: CATSKLAGSYNEQFF. The CDR3 DNA follows: TGTGCCACCAGCAAACTAGCGGGTTCTTACAATGAGCAGTTCTTC.

The chain employs TRBV6-5 and TRBJ2-1; 13 bases line up with TRBD2. The germline V gene has CDR1 MNHEY and CDR2 SVGAGI. This CDR3 is built from 14 residues. V dropped 4 bases and J dropped 7; count of bases not matched to a gene: 1. CDR3 sequence: CASSWTSGSNEQFF. The CDR3 DNA sequence: TGTGCCAGCAGTTGGACTAGCGGGAGTAATGAGCAGTTCTTC.

The V call is TRBV7-2, the J call TRBJ1-2; perhaps TRBD1 as D (6 bases). This CDR3 has 16 residues. Trimming took off 1 base at V and 6 bases at J, with 18 bases between the two ends. Germline V gene sequence: CDR1 SGHTA, CDR2 FQGNSA. CDR3 in DNA: TGTGCCAGCAGCTTAGTCCCGGGACAAGTGGGGCATGGCTACACCTTC. Encoded protein: CASSLVPGQVGHGYTF. The full variable domain, in which reference TRBV7-2 and TRBJ1-2 provide the parts outside the CDR3, is GAGVSQSPSNKVTEKGKDVELRCDPISGHTALYWYRQSLGQGLEFLIYFQGNSAPDKSGLPSDRFSAERTGGSVSTLTIQRTQQEDSAVYLCASSLVPGQVGHGYTFGSGTRLTVV.

The V and J genes are TRBV6-1 and TRBJ1-2; D is unresolved. This CDR3 comprises 12 residues. Trimming took 4 bases from V and 8 from J, leaving 11 bases between them. CDR1 is MNHNS and CDR2 is SASEGT in the germline V gene. The CDR3 here is CASSATLRGYTF. In DNA, the CDR3 is TGTGCCAGCAGTGCCACCTTGAGGGGCTACACCTTC.

The genes are TRBV11-3 and TRBJ1-1, with 12 bases lining up with TRBD1. The ends lost 1 base at V and 5 bases at J; junction bases unmatched: 14. This CDR3 has 19 amino acids. From germline, CDR1 is SGHNT and CDR2 YENEEA. This chain's CDR3 is CASSLVSSFGDRGRTEAFF. CDR3 sequence (DNA): TGTGCCAGCAGCTTAGTCAGTTCTTTTGGGGACAGGGGGCGGACTGAAGCTTTCTTT.

The V and J genes are TRBV7-2 and TRBJ1-2; no definite D call. This CDR3 comprises 15 residues. Trimming removed 5 bases at V and 4 bases at J, with 17 bases between. The germline V gene has CDR1 SGHTA and CDR2 FQGNSA. CDR3 region: CASSPGREEGYGYTF. The DNA of the CDR3 is TGTGCCAGCAGCCCCGGCCGGGAAGAGGGCTATGGCTACACCTTC.